The rows below give T cell receptor beta chains drawn from one sample of a study of blood T cell repertoires in COVID-19. The protocol was immunoSEQ multiplex PCR, while the TCRdb copy is restricted to in-frame clones and leaves out a portion. The profile covers around 70,000 clones, with almost 90% appearing a single time and 1.5% to 2.5% taken by the ten largest. The specimen was peripheral blood. All receptors come from a woman aged 80 or older with active or convalescent COVID-19. The CDR3 runs from the conserved cysteine through the conserved F or W. The order of the fields is clone size, V gene, D gene, J gene, CDR3 DNA, CDR3 protein. The D gene is left open where the match is weak. Size is stated for part of the rows, as once, few or many counts, or as a class when the clone is expanded.

clone size: .
V gene: TRBV24-1
D gene: TRBD1
J gene: TRBJ2-3
CDR3 DNA: TGTGCCACCAGTGATTCCTACGGGTCGGGACAGGGCACAGATACGCAGTATTTT
CDR3 protein: CATSDSYGSGQGTDTQYF

clone size: .
V gene: TRBV18
D gene: .
J gene: TRBJ1-1
CDR3 DNA: TGTGCCAGCTCACCAGCGGAGGGGATGAACACTGAAGCTTTCTTT
CDR3 protein: CASSPAEGMNTEAFF

clone size: .
V gene: TRBV11-3
D gene: .
J gene: TRBJ1-1
CDR3 DNA: TGTGCCAGCAGCTTAACGGTGAACACTGAAGCTTTCTTT
CDR3 protein: CASSLTVNTEAFF

clone size: .
V gene: TRBV24-1
D gene: .
J gene: TRBJ2-2
CDR3 DNA: TGTGCCACCAGTGATCCTAGGGGGGGGCTGGGAAACACCGGGGAGCTGTTTTTT
CDR3 protein: CATSDPRGGLGNTGELFF

clone size: .
V gene: TRBV5-1
D gene: .
J gene: TRBJ1-2
CDR3 DNA: TGCGCCAGCAGCTTGGTGGCAGGGGTGAACTATGGCTACACCTTC
CDR3 protein: CASSLVAGVNYGYTF

clone size: .
V gene: TRBV25-1
D gene: .
J gene: TRBJ2-5
CDR3 DNA: TGTGCCAGCACCCCCTCAGAGGGGTTGGGGGGTGGAGAGACCCAGTACTTC
CDR3 protein: CASTPSEGLGGGETQYF

clone size: .
V gene: TRBV9
D gene: .
J gene: TRBJ1-3
CDR3 DNA: TGTGCCAGCAGCGTCCCATTCCGATACGGGCAGAGCGGTGACACCATATATTTT
CDR3 protein: CASSVPFRYGQSGDTIYF

clone size: .
V gene: TRBV5-4
D gene: .
J gene: TRBJ2-5
CDR3 DNA: TGTGCCAGCAGCATCGACTTACCGGAGACCCAGTACTTC
CDR3 protein: CASSIDLPETQYF

clone size: .
V gene: TRBV27
D gene: .
J gene: TRBJ1-2
CDR3 DNA: TGTGCCAGCAGTTTGGGGCGGTACTATGGCTACACCTTC
CDR3 protein: CASSLGRYYGYTF

clone size: .
V gene: TRBV5-1
D gene: .
J gene: TRBJ2-7
CDR3 DNA: TGCGCCAGCAGCTTGGGAAGCGGTCCTGAGCAGTACTTC
CDR3 protein: CASSLGSGPEQYF

clone size: once
V gene: TRBV5-4
D gene: TRBD2
J gene: TRBJ2-7
CDR3 DNA: TGTGCCAGCAGCTTCGGGGGGGGTCCCTACGAGCAGTACTTC
CDR3 protein: CASSFGGGPYEQYF

clone size: .
V gene: TRBV7-2
D gene: .
J gene: TRBJ1-1
CDR3 DNA: TGTGCCAGCAGCTTAGGACAGAACACTGAAGCTTTCTTT
CDR3 protein: CASSLGQNTEAFF

clone size: .
V gene: TRBV12-3/TRBV12-4
D gene: .
J gene: TRBJ2-3
CDR3 DNA: TGTGCCAGCAGGCCGACTAGCACAGATACGCAGTATTTT
CDR3 protein: CASRPTSTDTQYF

clone size: .
V gene: TRBV19
D gene: TRBD2
J gene: TRBJ2-1
CDR3 DNA: TGTGCCAGTAGTGAGACTAGCGGGAGGGCCCACAATGAGCAGTTCTTC
CDR3 protein: CASSETSGRAHNEQFF

clone size: .
V gene: TRBV19
D gene: TRBD2
J gene: TRBJ2-5
CDR3 DNA: TGTGCCAGTAGTACAAGCGGGGTAAAAGAGACCCAGTACTTC
CDR3 protein: CASSTSGVKETQYF

clone size: .
V gene: TRBV18
D gene: .
J gene: TRBJ2-3
CDR3 DNA: TGTGCCAGCTCACCAACGGCTAGTACAGATACGCAGTATTTT
CDR3 protein: CASSPTASTDTQYF

clone size: once
V gene: TRBV18
D gene: .
J gene: TRBJ2-5
CDR3 DNA: TGTGCCAGCTCACCAGCGGAGACCCAGTACTTC
CDR3 protein: CASSPAETQYF

clone size: few
V gene: TRBV10-1
D gene: TRBD1
J gene: TRBJ2-5
CDR3 DNA: TGCGCCAGCAGTACAGGGGACCCGTGGGAGACCCAGTACTTC
CDR3 protein: CASSTGDPWETQYF

clone size: .
V gene: TRBV6-5
D gene: .
J gene: TRBJ2-3
CDR3 DNA: TGTGCCGTGTACTGGTCGAGCGAGCTAGATACGCAGTATTTT
CDR3 protein: CAVYWSSELDTQYF

clone size: .
V gene: TRBV12-5
D gene: TRBD1
J gene: TRBJ1-1
CDR3 DNA: TGTGCTAGTGGTCGAACAGGGGGCACTGAAGCTTTCTTT
CDR3 protein: CASGRTGGTEAFF

clone size: .
V gene: TRBV5-1
D gene: TRBD2
J gene: TRBJ2-4
CDR3 DNA: TGCGCCAGCAGCTTGGGACTAGCGGTAGCCAAAAACATTCAGTACTTC
CDR3 protein: CASSLGLAVAKNIQYF

clone size: .
V gene: TRBV27
D gene: TRBD2
J gene: TRBJ2-5
CDR3 DNA: TGTGCCAGCAGTACCATACTAGCGTCGGAGACCCAGTACTTC
CDR3 protein: CASSTILASETQYF

clone size: .
V gene: TRBV11-2
D gene: .
J gene: TRBJ2-1
CDR3 DNA: TGTGCCAGCAGCTTAGGGCGGGTAGGAAATGAGCAGTTCTTC
CDR3 protein: CASSLGRVGNEQFF

clone size: .
V gene: TRBV24-1
D gene: .
J gene: TRBJ1-5
CDR3 DNA: TGTGCCACCAGTGAGCTCAGGAATCAGCCCCAGCATTTT
CDR3 protein: CATSELRNQPQHF

clone size: .
V gene: TRBV11-2
D gene: .
J gene: TRBJ2-1
CDR3 DNA: TGTGCCAGCAGCTTAGCTGGTAGCTCCTACAATGAGCAGTTCTTC
CDR3 protein: CASSLAGSSYNEQFF

clone size: .
V gene: TRBV5-1
D gene: TRBD1
J gene: TRBJ2-7
CDR3 DNA: TGCGCCAGCAGCTTGGGGGACAGCTCCTACGAGCAGTACTTC
CDR3 protein: CASSLGDSSYEQYF

clone size: few
V gene: TRBV6-2/TRBV6-3
D gene: TRBD1
J gene: TRBJ2-2
CDR3 DNA: TGTGCCAGCAGTTTCCCGGACAGGGAGTGGACCGGGGAGCTGTTTTTT
CDR3 protein: CASSFPDREWTGELFF